The 14 T cell receptor beta chains below all came from one sample that was sequenced in a study of CD8 T cells in ankylosing spondylitis. TCRdb redid the calling of the 5' RACE reads with MiXCR, one entry per CDR3 protein. The repertoire consists of about 210,000 distinct CDR3 sequences, with roughly 8% occurring once and the leading ten covering approximately 5%. The sample consisted of blood, either unsorted or a sorted T cell fraction (not recorded which). These receptors were taken from a female donor with ankylosing spondylitis or in good health (not recorded which).

A few counts support this clonotype. The rearrangement links TRBV20-1 to TRBJ2-5; D remains ambiguous. The CDR3 length is 14 residues. The V end lost 1 base, the J end lost 2 bases, and 11 bases lay between the germline ends. The germline gives CDR1 DFQATT, CDR2 SNEGSKA (reference sequence). The CDR3 DNA reads as TGCAGTGCTAGAGGGGCGGTAGGTCAAGAGACCCAGTACTTC. Amino acid sequence: CSARGAVGQETQYF.

The table lists this clonotype with a few counts. The V call is TRBV20-1, the J call TRBJ2-1; 14 nucleotides line up with TRBD2. CDR3 length: 15 amino acids. In germline, CDR1 is DFQATT, CDR2 SNEGSKA (reference sequence). The ends lost 5 bases at V and 5 bases at J; junction bases unmatched: 5. The CDR3 coding sequence is TGCAGTGCTCCCCGACTAGCGGGAGGGGACAATGAGCAGTTCTTC. It codes for CSAPRLAGGDNEQFF.

This clonotype has at least ten counts. The V call is TRBV7-7, the J call TRBJ2-5; 7 positions match TRBD1. CDR3 length: 15 amino acids. CDR1 SSHAT and CDR2 FNYEAQ come from the germline V gene (reference sequence). V trimming: 5 bases; J trimming: 5 bases; junction bases outside the gene matches: 11. CDR3 DNA sequence: TGTGCCAGCAGCCCTATGACAGGGACCAAGGAGACCCAGTACTTC. Its protein product is CASSPMTGTKETQYF.

The V call is TRBV7-2, the J call TRBJ2-3, with D perhaps TRBD2 (7 bases). The CDR3 loop spans 13 amino acids. Germline V CDR1 and CDR2: SGHTA, FQGNSA. Trimming removed 5 bases from V and 7 bases from J, with 13 bases in between. CDR3 amino acids: CASSGRGGNTQYF. CDR3 nucleotide sequence: TGTGCCAGCAGCGGGAGGGGGGGGAATACGCAGTATTTT.

The table lists this clonotype with a few counts. The chain combines TRBV9 with TRBJ2-2, with a tentative D call TRBD2 (6 bases). Trimming stripped 0 bases from V and 6 bases from J, with 6 bases between. This CDR3 spans 13 amino acids. Germline CDR1 and CDR2: SGDLS and YYNGEE. CDR3 nucleotide sequence: TGTGCCAGCAGCGTAGGGGGGGCCGGGGAGCTGTTTTTT. Its protein is CASSVGGAGELFF.

This clonotype has at least ten counts. The V call is TRBV11-2, the J call TRBJ1-5, with D unresolved. Germline CDR1 SGHAT, CDR2 FQNNGV. This CDR3 is 15 amino acids long. The V and J ends lost 5 bases and 2 bases respectively, with 13 bases between them. CDR3 region: CASSVGRGGNQPQHF. CDR3 DNA sequence: TGTGCCAGCAGCGTAGGTCGGGGTGGCAATCAGCCCCAGCATTTT.

Many counts were recorded for this clonotype. This chain connects TRBV5-1 to TRBJ2-3; D gene uncertain. This CDR3 has 13 residues. Trimming removed 4 bases from V and 2 bases from J, with 8 bases in between. The germline gives CDR1 SGHRS, CDR2 YFSETQ. This CDR3 is CASSADLTDTQYF. CDR3 bases: TGCGCCAGCAGCGCTGACCTCACAGATACGCAGTATTTT.

At least ten counts were recorded for this clonotype. This sequence joins TRBV20-1 and TRBJ1-2; no definite D call. Germline CDR1 reads DFQATT; CDR2 reads SNEGSKA (reference sequence). The CDR3 is 17 residues long. V was trimmed by 0 bases and J by 4 bases, leaving 21 bases between them. This chain's CDR3 is CSARDPGGPRLGYGYTF. The CDR3 region has the DNA TGCAGTGCTAGAGACCCGGGCGGGCCAAGGCTGGGCTATGGCTACACCTTC.

This clonotype was seen at least ten times. The chain recombines TRBV10-3 with TRBJ1-2; D might be TRBD1 (5 bases). The CDR3 length is 12 residues. Germline CDR1 ENHRY, CDR2 SYGVKD. The germline V and J ends were trimmed by 2 bases and 6 bases, with 7 bases remaining between them. The CDR3 protein is CAISEATDGYTF. The CDR3 nucleotides are TGTGCCATCAGTGAGGCGACAGATGGCTACACCTTC.

There are many counts of this clonotype. V and J are TRBV20-1 and TRBJ2-7, with 8 bases fitting TRBD2. Germline V gene data show CDR1 as DFQATT and CDR2 as SNEGSKA (reference sequence). V gave up 2 bases and J gave up 6 bases; unmatched junction bases: 6. The CDR3 loop spans 13 amino acids. CDR3: CSARYGRGSEQYF. CDR3 nucleotides: TGCAGTGCTAGATACGGGAGGGGGAGCGAGCAGTACTTC.

Ten or more counts support this clonotype. The gene calls are TRBV12-3 or TRBV12-4 and TRBJ2-2; D uncertain. This CDR3 is 13 amino acids long. V lost 6 bases to trimming and J lost 5 bases, with 10 bases between them. CDR3 nucleotides: TGTGCCAGCAGCCCTTCGAGAACCGGGGAGCTGTTTTTT. Encoded protein: CASSPSRTGELFF.

In its sample, this clonotype was seen many times. J is TRBJ2-3 and V is TRBV29-1; the D is unclear. CDR1 is SQVTM and CDR2 is ANQGSEA in the germline V gene. V lost 8 bases to trimming and J lost 0 bases, with 12 bases between them. This CDR3 region has 13 residues. In nucleotides, the CDR3 is TGCAGCTCCAGACCCCTTAGCACAGATACGCAGTATTTT. It codes for CSSRPLSTDTQYF.

This chain uses TRBV7-2 with TRBJ2-7; D not resolved. CDR3 length: 14 amino acids. CDR1 is SGHTA and CDR2 is FQGNSA in the germline V gene. V lost 5 bases, J lost 2 bases, and 13 bases lay in between. The CDR3 loop is CASSNRVLAYEQYF. The CDR3 nucleotides read TGTGCCAGCAGCAATAGAGTACTGGCCTACGAGCAGTACTTC.

This clonotype was observed many times. The chain has TRBV6-5 and TRBJ2-3; TRBD1 or TRBD2 may be the D gene (5 bases each). Trimming removed 2 bases at V and 4 bases at J, with 10 bases between. This CDR3 is built from 14 residues. Per germline, CDR1 MNHEY and CDR2 SVGAGI. CDR3 region: CASSYPGRADTQYF. Written as DNA, the CDR3 is TGTGCCAGCAGTTACCCGGGACGAGCAGATACGCAGTATTTT.